Below are 23 T cell receptor beta chains sequenced from a single sample in a study of T cells of healthy individuals. TCRdb analysed the 5' RACE reads with MiXCR anew, one entry per CDR3 protein. Among 40,000 to 65,000 distinct CDR3 sequences listed, around 15% were seen once. The receptors here all came from a human donor in good health.

This clonotype occurred many times. The CDR3 nucleotides read TGTGCCAGCAGCGTAGCAGGGGGCGCGGGGGCCAACGTCCTGACTTTC. Its translation: CASSVAGGAGANVLTF. The chain employs TRBV9 and TRBJ2-6; TRBD1 agrees at 8 bases. The CDR3 has 16 amino acids. Trimming at V came to 0 bases and at J to 4 bases, leaving 3 bases not matched to a gene. Germline V gene sequence: CDR1 SGDLS, CDR2 YYNGEE.

This clonotype was recorded a few times. This chain uses TRBV14 with TRBJ2-7; D gene unclear. The CDR3 has 13 amino acids. Germline values: CDR1 SGHDN, CDR2 FVKESK. V lost 3 bases and J lost 2, with 8 bases in between. Here the CDR3 DNA reads TGTGCCAGCAGCCACCGCGTGCCCTACGAGCAGTACTTC. The encoded protein is CASSHRVPYEQYF.

This clonotype has a count of ten or more. The rearrangement joins TRBV10-3 to TRBJ2-7; 8 bases are a match to TRBD1. The V gene end was trimmed by 8 bases and the J gene end by 7 bases; junction bases not matched to a gene: 7. CDR3 length equals 12 residues. CDR1 is ENHRY and CDR2 is SYGVKD in the germline V gene. CDR3 protein: CAIRDRREEQYF. CDR3 nucleotides: TGTGCCATCCGGGACAGGCGCGAAGAGCAGTACTTC.

The chain couples TRBV6-5 to TRBJ2-7, with D possibly matching TRBD2 (7 bases). V was trimmed by 2 bases and J by 6 bases, leaving 14 bases between them. This CDR3 region has 14 residues. In germline, CDR1 is MNHEY, CDR2 SVGAGI. This CDR3 reads CASSYKGGGGEQYF. For the CDR3, the DNA is TGTGCCAGCAGTTACAAGGGGGGAGGGGGCGAGCAGTACTTC.

This chain uses TRBV5-1 with TRBJ2-1; D is possibly TRBD1 (6 bases). CDR3 size: 13 residues. The germline V gene encodes CDR1 SGHRS and CDR2 YFSETQ. Trimming cost V 4 bases and J 9 bases, with 14 bases left between them. The CDR3 loop reads CASSATGSPEQFF. Written as DNA, the CDR3 is TGCGCCAGCAGCGCCACAGGGTCCCCTGAGCAGTTCTTC.

Judged by abundance, this clonotype is medium-sized. This sequence joins TRBV29-1 and TRBJ2-7; 8 bases are shared with TRBD1. The length of the CDR3 is 12 residues. From germline, CDR1 is SQVTM and CDR2 ANQGSEA. The J segment lost 5 bases and the V segment lost 4 bases, leaving 4 bases of the junction unmatched. The CDR3 is CSVGQGIDEQYF. The DNA of the CDR3 is TGCAGCGTTGGACAGGGGATCGACGAGCAGTACTTC.

This clonotype was detected once. This chain joins TRBV7-3 and TRBJ2-5; D is undetermined. The CDR3 is 13 amino acids. Looked up from germline, CDR1 is SGHTA and CDR2 is FQGTGA. V gave up 5 bases and J gave up 2 bases, with 9 bases separating them. The DNA for the CDR3 is TGTGCCAGCAGCCGGGCGATACAAGAGACCCAGTACTTC. Protein sequence: CASSRAIQETQYF.

This clonotype was counted a few times. The rearrangement joins TRBV6-6 to TRBJ1-4; the D is unclear. Germline CDR1 reads MNHNY; CDR2 reads SVGAGI (reference sequence). The CDR3 contains 13 residues. Trimming shortened V by 2 bases and J by 5 bases, and 6 bases separated the two germline ends. The CDR3 bases are TGTGCCAGCAGTTACAGGGAAAATGAAAAACTGTTTTTT. It yields the protein CASSYRENEKLFF.

This clonotype was seen repeatedly, ten times or more. This chain links TRBV7-2 with TRBJ2-3; 8 nucleotides match TRBD1. The CDR3 is 14 residues long. The germline gives CDR1 SGHTA, CDR2 FQGNSA. V shed 5 bases, J shed 4 bases, and the junction held 5 bases outside the gene matches. Here the CDR3 reads CASSPGQGPDTQYF. Here the CDR3 DNA reads TGTGCCAGCAGCCCCGGACAGGGACCAGATACGCAGTATTTT. The full variable domain, its missing parts supplied by reference TRBV7-2 and TRBJ2-3, is GAGVSQSPSNKVTEKGKDVELRCDPISGHTALYWYRQSLGQGLEFLIYFQGNSAPDKSGLPSDRFSAERTGGSVSTLTIQRTQQEDSAVYLCASSPGQGPDTQYFGPGTRLTVL.

This clonotype was detected a few times. V usage is TRBV9 and J usage is TRBJ2-7, with TRBD2 identical over 14 bases. Germline V gives CDR1 SGDLS, CDR2 YYNGEE. The CDR3 totals 20 residues. J was trimmed by 7 bases and V by 0 bases; bases with no gene match: 18. The CDR3 DNA follows: TGTGCCAGCAGCGTAGCCCCCATTATACCACGACTAGCGGGAGGGGGTGAGCAGTACTTC. This sequence encodes CASSVAPIIPRLAGGGEQYF.

This clonotype was observed a few times. The rearrangement joins TRBV10-3 to TRBJ2-5; D is unresolved. This CDR3 contains 11 residues. Trimming cost V 3 bases and J 5 bases, with 4 bases left between them. In germline, CDR1 is ENHRY, CDR2 SYGVKD. The CDR3 protein is CAISESETQYF. CDR3 DNA sequence: TGTGCCATCAGTGAAAGCGAGACCCAGTACTTC.

This clonotype was recorded many times. This sequence joins TRBV6-2 or TRBV6-3 and TRBJ2-7; D is unresolved. Germline assignment: CDR1 MNHEY and CDR2 SVGEGT. The CDR3 extends over 11 amino acids. The V gene lost 4 bases and the J gene lost 0 bases, with 1 base spanning the gap. The CDR3 DNA is TGTGCCAGCAGTTTCTCCTACGAGCAGTACTTC. This codes for CASSFSYEQYF.

This clonotype was found many times. J is TRBJ2-1 and V is TRBV20-1, with TRBD2 matching 7 bases. After removal of 5 bases from V and 2 bases from J, the junction contained 12 bases not matched to a gene. The CDR3 is 16 residues long. Germline V gives CDR1 DFQATT, CDR2 SNEGSKA (reference sequence). The CDR3 loop is CSARLSGLAAYNEQFF. The CDR3 coding sequence is TGCAGTGCTCGATTATCGGGGCTAGCGGCCTACAATGAGCAGTTCTTC.

Remarks on this clonotype: This may be a read error: a much more frequent sequence differs by one nucleotide. The chain employs TRBV5-1 and TRBJ2-2, with D perhaps being TRBD1 or TRBD2 (5 bases each). CDR1 and CDR2 (germline): SGHRS, YFSETQ. This CDR3 has 15 residues. The CDR3: CAISLDGTYTGELFF. The CDR3 DNA sequence: TGCGCCATCAGCTTGGACGGGACGTACACCGGGGAGCTGTTTTTT.

This clonotype was seen at least ten times. The rearrangement uses TRBV10-3 and TRBJ2-3, with 9 bases aligning to TRBD1. V dropped 2 bases and J dropped 6; count of bases not matched to a gene: 3. This CDR3 is 14 amino acids long. Germline V lookup: CDR1 ENHRY, CDR2 SYGVKD. CDR3 region: CAISEGTGRDTQYF. For the CDR3, the DNA is TGTGCCATCAGTGAGGGGACAGGGAGGGATACGCAGTATTTT.

This clonotype was recorded many times. The chain employs TRBV6-5 and TRBJ2-1; 8 nucleotides line up with TRBD2. This CDR3 contains 16 residues. Per the germline V gene, CDR1 is MNHEY and CDR2 is SVGAGI. Losses at the gene ends were 6 bases for V and 10 bases for J; bases not matched to a gene: 17. The CDR3 nucleotides are TGTGCCAGCAGACCGATGGGGCGGGGGGTCGGGTTCGAGCAGTTCTTC. It encodes CASRPMGRGVGFEQFF.

This sequence joins TRBV2 and TRBJ2-6; D is uncertain. The CDR3 runs 15 residues. The germline CDR1 and CDR2 sequences are SNHLY and FYNNEI. Between the trimmed V and J ends, which lost 5 bases and 0 bases, there was a span of 8 bases. The CDR3 reads CASSHWDSGANVLTF. The DNA of the CDR3 is TGTGCCAGCAGTCACTGGGACTCTGGGGCCAACGTCCTGACTTTC.

CDR3 in DNA: TGTGCCAGCAGCTTAGCGGGAGCAGATACGCAGTATTTT. Encoded protein: CASSLAGADTQYF. The chain carries TRBV7-2 and TRBJ2-3; TRBD2 is a possible D gene (5 bases). The CDR3 covers 13 residues. CDR1 SGHTA and CDR2 FQGNSA come from the germline V gene. V shed 0 bases and J shed 4 bases, with 5 bases lying between them.

Many counts were recorded for this clonotype. The rearrangement joins TRBV7-6 to TRBJ2-5; D remains unclear. The V end lost 3 bases, the J end lost 2 bases, and 7 bases lay between the germline ends. CDR1 SGHVS and CDR2 FNYEAQ come from the germline V gene. This CDR3 region has 13 residues. This chain's CDR3 is CASSFGLQETQYF. CDR3 bases: TGTGCCAGCAGCTTCGGATTGCAAGAGACCCAGTACTTC.

The V and J genes are TRBV7-9 and TRBJ1-2; D may be TRBD1 (5 bases). The V and J ends lost 2 bases and 3 bases respectively, with 13 bases between them. Germline lookup yields CDR1 SEHNR and CDR2 FQNEAQ (reference sequence). The CDR3 loop spans 15 amino acids. The CDR3 bases are TGTGCCAGCAGCTTAAATGCGGGGGTTGACTATGGCTACACCTTC. Translating gives CASSLNAGVDYGYTF. The full variable domain, in which reference TRBV7-9 and TRBJ1-2 provide the parts outside the CDR3, is DTGVSQNPRHKITKRGQNVTFRCDPISEHNRLYWYRQTLGQGPEFLTYFQNEAQLEKSRLLSDRFSAERPKGSFSTLEIQRTEQGDSAMYLCASSLNAGVDYGYTFGSGTRLTVV.

The chain links TRBV6-2 or TRBV6-3 to TRBJ1-5, with D possibly being TRBD1 (5 bases). V lost 2 bases to trimming and J lost 4 bases, with 6 bases between them. This CDR3 has 13 amino acids. The germline CDR1 and CDR2 sequences are MNHEY and SVGEGT. The DNA of the CDR3 is TGTGCCAGCAGTTACCGGGGGAATCAGCCCCAGCATTTT. It is translated as CASSYRGNQPQHF.

In its sample, this clonotype was seen a few times. The rearrangement uses TRBV3-1 and TRBJ1-2; D is undetermined. Per the germline V gene, CDR1 is LGHDT and CDR2 is YNNKEL (reference sequence). The CDR3 contains 14 residues. Between the trimmed V and J ends, which lost 4 bases and 4 bases, there was a span of 13 bases. The CDR3 DNA sequence: TGTGCCAGCAGCCCCGGCGACGGCCTCTATGGCTACACCTTC. Its translation is CASSPGDGLYGYTF. Using reference TRBV3-1 and TRBJ1-2 for the parts outside the CDR3, the full variable domain is DTAVSQTPKYLVTQMGNDKSIKCEQNLGHDTMYWYKQDSKKFLKIMFSYNNKELIINETVPNRFSPKSPDKAHLNLHINSLELGDSAVYFCASSPGDGLYGYTFGSGTRLTVV.

This clonotype was recorded at least ten times. This CDR3 is CASRPTGSREKLFF. The CDR3 DNA reads TGCGCCAGCAGGCCGACAGGGTCAAGGGAAAAACTGTTTTTT. The J gene is TRBJ1-4, the V gene TRBV5-1; the match to TRBD1 covers 7 bases. The V segment lost 5 bases and the J segment 8 bases; nucleotides outside the gene matches: 9. The germline V gene encodes CDR1 SGHRS and CDR2 YFSETQ. CDR3 length: 14 residues.